This T cell receptor beta chain emerged from a study of CD8+CD57+ T cells in acquired aplastic anemia. The overall study: Sorting CD4+ and CD8+ cells gave DNA averaging around 3 ug. Read counts for CD4+ cells (from healthy donors) averaged about 10 million. Study-wide points: Researchers reported that CD8+ Simpson's diversity was not significantly different in patients versus controls. The study identified about 30 CD8+ CDR3 sequences shared by patients and controls.

On this clonotype: Its matching antigen is unknown.

The CDR3 spans 13 residues. Germline values: CDR1 GTSNPN, CDR2 SVGIG (reference sequence). V shed 2 bases and J 8 bases; nucleotides not matched to a gene: 8. For CDR3 and TCR beta VDJ profiling, genomic DNA was the template used. TCRdb re-called the reads through MiXCR, storing one row per CDR3 protein. In the table there are about 210,000 distinct CDR3 sequences, over 60% of which are singletons. The sequence was collected from a human donor in good health. The chain joins TRBV30 to TRBJ1-2; 7 positions match TRBD1. The sample consisted of sorted CD4+, CD8+, or CD8+CD57+ T cells (not recorded which) from PBMCs. In DNA form, the CDR3 reads TGTGCCTGGAGTCCTTGGCAGGGGGACGGCTACACCTTC. Residues: CAWSPWQGDGYTF.